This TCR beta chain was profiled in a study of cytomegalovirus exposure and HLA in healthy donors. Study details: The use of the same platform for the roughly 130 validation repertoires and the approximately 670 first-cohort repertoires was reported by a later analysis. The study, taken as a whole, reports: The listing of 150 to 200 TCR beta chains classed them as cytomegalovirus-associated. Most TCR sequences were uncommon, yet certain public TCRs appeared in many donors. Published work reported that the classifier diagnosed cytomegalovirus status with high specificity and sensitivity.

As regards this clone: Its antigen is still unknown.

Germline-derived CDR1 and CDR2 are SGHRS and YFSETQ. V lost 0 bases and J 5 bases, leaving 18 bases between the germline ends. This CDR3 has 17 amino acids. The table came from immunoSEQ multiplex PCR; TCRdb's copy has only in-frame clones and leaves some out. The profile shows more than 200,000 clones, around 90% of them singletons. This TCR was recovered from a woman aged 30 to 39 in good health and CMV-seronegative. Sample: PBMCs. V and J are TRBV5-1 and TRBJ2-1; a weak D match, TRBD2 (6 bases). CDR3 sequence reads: CASSLAGGFSNNNEQFF. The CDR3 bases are TGCGCCAGCAGCTTGGCCGGGGGTTTCTCCAACAACAATGAGCAGTTCTTC.